This T cell receptor beta chain appears in the sequencing data of a study of PD-1 blockade in mismatch repair-deficient tumors. As for this clone: Its matching antigen is unknown. A junction boundary mismatches the germline segment, possibly from a read error.

Per germline, CDR1 SGHDN and CDR2 FVKESK. The length of the CDR3 is 13 residues. Repertoires were generated with immunoSEQ multiplex PCR, while TCRdb's copy carries only in-frame clones and drops some. The data show about 9,500 clones, just over 90% seen once. Noted time point: approximately 9-day in vitro stimulation with candidate neoantigen peptide 3. The source is an adult with mismatch repair-deficient cancer. The chain carries TRBV14 and TRBJ1-3; no reliable D call. Material: cells cultured in vitro, obtained from a patient treated with pembrolizumab. In DNA, the CDR3 is TGTGCCAGCAGCACTTTTCCAGGAAACACCGTATATTTT. Protein sequence: CASSTFPGNTVYF.